Described below is a single TCR beta chain sequence and its context. This sample is part of a study of blood T cell repertoires in COVID-19. V was clipped by 0 bases and J by 7 bases, with 5 bases between them. From germline, CDR1 is SGHRS and CDR2 YFSETQ. The CDR3 has 12 residues. In the original processing: Amplification of reference gene primers provided the estimated nucleated cell counts. Only in-frame clones appear in the TCRdb table, and some are missing; sequencing was by immunoSEQ multiplex PCR. The D gene and trimming were derived from the DNA, and the V and J assignments and clone size from that table. Among about 140,000 clones listed, roughly four fifths were seen once.

Specimen: peripheral blood. The chain links TRBV5-1 to TRBJ2-1; D call uncertain. The origin of this receptor is a human donor in a cohort sampled during active COVID-19. As DNA, the CDR3 is TGCGCCAGCAGCTTGGGTCTGAATGAGCAGTTCTTC. It yields the protein CASSLGLNEQFF.